The clone carrying this T cell receptor (beta chain) was seen a handful of times. The data were taken from a study of blood T cell repertoires in COVID-19. Under the authors' procedure: Estimation of nucleated cell counts relied on the amplification of reference gene primers. The data were produced by immunoSEQ multiplex PCR, yet TCRdb's version contains in-frame clones alone and is incomplete. V, J and clone size were drawn from that table, and D and trimming were deduced from the DNA. The table records approximately 70,000 clones, over 80% of them present only once. V dropped 3 bases and J dropped 1; count of bases not matched to a gene: 7. Germline assignment: CDR1 SGHVS and CDR2 FQNEAQ. CDR3 size: 16 residues.

V usage is TRBV7-8 and J usage is TRBJ2-7; 9 bases line up with TRBD2. The sequence was obtained from an elderly woman with acute or convalescent COVID-19. Material: peripheral blood. CDR3 in DNA: TGTGCCAGCAGCTTCCTTCAGACTAGCGGATCCTACGAGCAGTACTTC. Protein: CASSFLQTSGSYEQYF.